This TCR beta chain was recorded in a study of T cell repertoires in MIS-A myocarditis (dated by TCRdb to 2021 to 2024). On this clone itself: This clone's antigen is unknown. Base qualities were left out, and no much larger clone turns up one base away.

The germline V gene (reference sequence) sets CDR1 to SEHNR and CDR2 to FQNEAQ. From the cysteine up to the phenylalanine, the CDR3 has a length of 14 residues. CDR3 DNA only is kept here, 42 bases in frame from base 1. V lost 1 base and J lost 1 base; the stretch between them is 7 bases long. The QIAamp DNA FFPE kit was used to extract genomic DNA from formalin-fixed paraffin-embedded autopsy tissue. The immunoSEQ bias-controlled multiplex PCR was used to amplify TCRbeta CDR3 regions, which were then sequenced at high throughput. Under the source paper's analysis protocol: CDR3 sequences were collapsed and filtered by the immunoSEQ vendor pipeline to quantify abundance and frequency of each unique TCRbeta CDR3. Dominant CDR3 amino acid sequences were clustered with SARS-CoV-2-specific ImmuneCODE TCRbeta sequences by CD-HIT using a 90% global sequence identity threshold. Clones with frequencies of 0.1 to 1 were classed as hyperexpanded, and 0.01 to 0.1 as large. The CDR3 amino acid sequences and the V and J gene assignments of the dominant clones were confirmed with MiXCR. The R stringdist package was used to compute Levenshtein distances between the patient clonotypes and the ImmuneCODE hits. Here the immuneACCESS table is served through TCRdb, limited to in-frame sequences with V and J called. Missing clones are a known gap in these copies; in checked studies unresolved V genes cover under half, and the rest lacks a known reason. V, J and clone size were drawn from that table, and D and trimming were deduced from the DNA. Counted in this sample were roughly 10,000 clones; around nine tenths of them appeared once. The top ten clonotypes cover 2% to 2.5% of the sample.

Sequencing input: thoracic lymph node tissue obtained at autopsy. The clonotype was recovered from a man aged 18 to 29 with fulminant myocarditis from multisystem inflammatory syndrome in adults (MIS-A) after COVID-19. The rearranged segments are TRBV7-9 and TRBJ1-1, with an unclear D gene assignment. At the DNA level, the sequence is TGTGCCAGCAGCTTAGTGAAGGGGAACACTGAAGCTTTCTTT. This sequence encodes CASSLVKGNTEAFF. The CDR3 plus the reference TRBV7-9 and TRBJ1-1 genes for the other parts give the full variable domain: DTGVSQNPRHKITKRGQNVTFRCDPISEHNRLYWYRQTLGQGPEFLTYFQNEAQLEKSRLLSDRFSAERPKGSFSTLEIQRTEQGDSAMYLCASSLVKGNTEAFFGQGTRLTVV.